These 23 T cell receptor beta chains came from one sample sequenced in a study of blood T cells in healthy people across ages. Together with a sample-barcoded 5' primer, a J-beta primer mix was included in a second PCR lasting roughly 6 to 12 cycles. TCRdb reprocessed the 5' RACE reads via MiXCR and lists one record per CDR3 protein. The sample shows some 550,000 distinct CDR3 sequences, about 45% of them seen only once. Input material: blood. The receptors here all came from a man older than 75 in good health.

The chain is built from TRBV15 and TRBJ2-1, with 10 nucleotides matching TRBD1. The CDR3 runs 16 residues. In germline, CDR1 is LNHNV, CDR2 YYDKDF (reference sequence). Trimming removed 1 base from V and 9 bases from J; junction bases left unmatched: 9. This chain's CDR3 is CATSRGQGQGLGEQFF. CDR3 DNA: TGTGCCACCAGCAGAGGACAGGGACAGGGGTTAGGTGAGCAGTTCTTC.

This clonotype was detected a few times. The CDR3 nucleotides are TGCAGCGTAGGGGCAGGGGGCGACTATGGCTACACCTTC. This gives the protein CSVGAGGDYGYTF. The V gene is TRBV29-1, the J gene TRBJ1-2; 8 positions agree with TRBD1. Germline assignment: CDR1 SQVTM and CDR2 ANQGSEA. The trim removed 6 bases at V and 3 bases at J, leaving 6 bases unmatched. The CDR3 contains 13 residues.

The table lists this clonotype with a count of one. It may be a read error: a sequence one base away is much more abundant. This chain uses TRBV27 with TRBJ2-7, with 7 bases matching TRBD1. The germline V gene has CDR1 MNHEY and CDR2 SMNVEV (reference sequence). V was clipped by 7 bases and J by 6 bases; unmatched bases: 12. This CDR3 comprises 14 residues. The CDR3 region is CASKRGGTLVEQYF. For the CDR3, the DNA is TGTGCCAGCAAACGAGGGGGCACTTTGGTCGAGCAGTACTTC.

In this sample, this clonotype turned up many times. A single base separates this from a much larger clone, so it may be a read error. The rearrangement uses TRBV6-6 and TRBJ1-2, with 10 bases identical to TRBD1. Germline lookup yields CDR1 MNHNY and CDR2 SVGAGI (reference sequence). After removal of 6 bases from V and 4 bases from J, the junction contained 5 bases not matched to a gene. The CDR3 runs 14 residues. The CDR3 bases are TGTGCCAGCAGCGACAGGGGGCTCGGCTATGGCTACACCTTC. Its translation: CASSDRGLGYGYTF.

Details on this clonotype: A much larger clone sits a single nucleotide away, making a read error possible. The V and J genes are TRBV29-1 and TRBJ2-1; the D gene is possibly TRBD1 (5 bases). The CDR3 is made up of 13 amino acids. Trimming took 7 bases from V and 6 from J, leaving 16 bases between them. Germline lookup yields CDR1 SQVTM and CDR2 ANQGSEA. The CDR3 DNA is TGCAGCGGTGGGGCAGCGTTTGGCAATGAGCAGTTCTTC. Protein: CSGGAAFGNEQFF.

As to this clonotype: This could be a read error, since a much larger clone is one nucleotide away. The V gene is TRBV7-9, the J gene TRBJ2-4; either TRBD1 or TRBD2 may fit D (5 bases each). The J call may be incorrect, as the DNA end agrees better with TRBJ2-7. This CDR3 region has 15 residues. CDR1 is SEHNR and CDR2 is FQNEAQ in the germline V gene (reference sequence). DNA for the CDR3: TGTGCCAGCAGCTTAGCGTGGGCAGGGAGTTACGAGCAGTACTTC. It codes for CASSLAWAGSYEQYF.

The chain combines TRBV6-6 with TRBJ2-1, with 8 bases that match TRBD2. The last part of the DNA fits TRBJ2-7 better; the J call may be wrong. The CDR3 extends over 16 amino acids. Germline CDR1 reads MNHNY; CDR2 reads SVGAGI (reference sequence). As DNA, the CDR3 is TGTGCCAGCAGTTACTCGAGTCGGGGGGGCCCGAATGAGCAGTACTTC. Translation: CASSYSSRGGPNEQYF.

The sample holds a few counts of this clonotype. The chain links TRBV10-3 to TRBJ2-7; D perhaps matches TRBD1 (5 bases). In germline, CDR1 is ENHRY, CDR2 SYGVKD. This CDR3 contains 13 residues. V was pared by 6 bases and J by 0 bases, with 9 bases between. The CDR3, as DNA: TGTGCCATCAGCGGACAAAGCTCCTACGAGCAGTACTTC. This codes for CAISGQSSYEQYF.

V and J are TRBV20-1 and TRBJ1-5, with D possibly being TRBD1 (6 bases). Germline loops: CDR1 DFQATT, CDR2 SNEGSKA (reference sequence). V gave up 1 base and J gave up 3 bases, with 16 bases separating them. There are 16 residues in the CDR3. CDR3 DNA sequence: TGCAGTGCTAGAGGCTATGGACAGCAGACCAATCAGCCCCAGCATTTT. It is translated as CSARGYGQQTNQPQHF.

In its sample, this clonotype was seen many times. V is TRBV6-6 and J is TRBJ2-7; 9 bases are a match to TRBD2. The J segment lost 10 bases and the V segment lost 4 bases, leaving 11 bases of the junction unmatched. From germline, CDR1 is MNHNY and CDR2 SVGAGI (reference sequence). This CDR3 has 14 amino acids. The CDR3 spells CASSLTSGVAIQYF. Here the CDR3 DNA reads TGTGCCAGCAGTTTGACTAGCGGAGTCGCGATTCAGTACTTC.

This CDR3 is CASREQGISYEQYF. For the CDR3, the DNA is TGTGCCAGCAGAGAACAGGGGATATCCTACGAGCAGTACTTC. The chain combines TRBV2 with TRBJ2-7; 7 bases are shared with TRBD1. With V trimmed by 6 bases and J by 1 base, 6 bases remained unmatched. The length of the CDR3 is 14 residues. Germline V gene lookup returns CDR1 SNHLY and CDR2 FYNNEI.

This clonotype was seen ten or more times. The rearrangement uses TRBV7-2 and TRBJ1-5; no clear D gene. The germline CDR1 and CDR2 sequences are SGHTA and FQGNSA. Between the trimmed V and J ends, which lost 2 bases and 5 bases, there was a span of 13 bases. The length of the CDR3 is 15 residues. Written as DNA, the CDR3 is TGTGCCAGCAGCTTAAGAGCCGGAGGTGATCAGCCCCAGCATTTT. It translates to CASSLRAGGDQPQHF.

The V gene is TRBV15, the J gene TRBJ2-3, with a weak D call TRBD2 (5 bases). Trimming removed 0 bases from V and 4 bases from J, with 11 bases in between. CDR1 LNHNV and CDR2 YYDKDF come from the germline V gene (reference sequence). The CDR3 sequence is 15 residues long. The CDR3 bases are TGTGCCACCAGCAGAGATTTCCAGGAGGCAGATACGCAGTATTTT. Residues: CATSRDFQEADTQYF.

In regard to this clonotype: The junction departs from germline at one end; a sequencing error may be responsible. The rearrangement links TRBV24-1 to TRBJ2-5; TRBD1 is a possible D gene (6 bases). The CDR3 is 16 amino acids. From germline, CDR1 is KGHDR and CDR2 SFDVKD. The CDR3 DNA follows: TGTACCACCAGTGGTCATGAGGAGAAGGGGGTAGAGACCCAGTACTTC. It is translated as CTTSGHEEKGVETQYF.

This sequence joins TRBV4-2 and TRBJ2-5; D is undetermined. The CDR3 sequence is 15 residues long. The ends were cut back, 0 bases at V and 2 bases at J, with 10 bases in the middle. Per the germline V gene, CDR1 is LGHNA and CDR2 is YNFKEQ. The CDR3 reads CASSQEASDQETQYF. CDR3 bases: TGTGCCAGCAGCCAAGAGGCGTCGGATCAAGAGACCCAGTACTTC.

Here the CDR3 DNA reads TGTGCCAGCAGTTTGCAGGACCAATACAATGAGCAGTTCTTC. The encoded protein is CASSLQDQYNEQFF. The chain carries TRBV27 and TRBJ2-1; D not certain. Germline V gene lookup returns CDR1 MNHEY and CDR2 SMNVEV (reference sequence). CDR3 size: 14 residues. The V and J ends lost 3 bases and 4 bases respectively, with 10 bases between them.

V gene TRBV7-3 combines with J gene TRBJ2-3, with D unclear. V shed 2 bases and J shed 2 bases, with 11 bases lying between them. Germline V gene lookup returns CDR1 SGHTA and CDR2 FQGTGA. The CDR3 sequence is 15 residues long. DNA of the CDR3: TGTGCCAGCAGCTTATGGGCAGGAGACACAGATACGCAGTATTTT. Translating gives CASSLWAGDTDTQYF. The variable domain in full, with the rest retrieved from reference TRBV7-3 and TRBJ2-3, is GAGVSQTPSNKVTEKGKYVELRCDPISGHTALYWYRQSLGQGPEFLIYFQGTGAADDSGLPNDRFFAVRPEGSVSTLKIQRTERGDSAVYLCASSLWAGDTDTQYFGPGTRLTVL.

J is TRBJ2-3 and V is TRBV27, with a tentative D call TRBD2 (5 bases). The CDR3 loop spans 15 amino acids. V was clipped by 2 bases and J by 2 bases, with 11 bases between them. Germline V gene sequence: CDR1 MNHEY, CDR2 SMNVEV (reference sequence). The CDR3 reads CASSLRRGSTDTQYF. The CDR3 DNA follows: TGTGCCAGCAGTTTACGTCGGGGATCCACAGATACGCAGTATTTT.

This clonotype was seen a few times. The chain carries TRBV7-2 and TRBJ2-3; TRBD2 is a possible D gene (7 bases). The V gene's germline CDR1 is SGHTA and CDR2 FQGNSA. The CDR3 runs to 19 residues. The V end was cut by 1 base, the J end by 10 bases, with 30 bases between. CDR3 nucleotide sequence: TGTGCCAGCAGCTTAGATCTTGGCCTCGCCGGGAGGCCCGGGGGGCCGCAGTATTTT. Amino acid sequence: CASSLDLGLAGRPGGPQYF.

The chain couples TRBV30 to TRBJ2-7; 7 bases match TRBD2. The CDR3 covers 14 residues. Germline V gives CDR1 GTSNPN, CDR2 SVGIG (reference sequence). V lost 4 bases to trimming and J lost 0 bases; unmatched junction nucleotides: 6. The DNA of the CDR3 is TGTGCCTGGACGAAAGGCGGGAGCTCCTACGAGCAGTACTTC. Translated: CAWTKGGSSYEQYF.

This clonotype was counted between two and nine times. This chain links TRBV7-2 with TRBJ1-3; TRBD1 might be the D (5 bases). V lost 1 base to trimming and J lost 1 base, with 11 bases between them. Germline lookup yields CDR1 SGHTA and CDR2 FQGNSA. The CDR3 totals 16 residues. This CDR3 reads CASSLVGGDSGNTIYF. The CDR3 DNA reads as TGTGCCAGCAGCTTAGTTGGGGGGGATTCTGGAAACACCATATATTTT.

Only one count was recorded for this clonotype. The V and J genes are TRBV4-2 and TRBJ2-2; possible D gene TRBD2, 5 bases. The CDR3 spans 12 residues. The V end was cut by 6 bases, the J end by 10 bases, with 12 bases between. The germline gives CDR1 LGHNA, CDR2 YNFKEQ. This CDR3 is CASSRGGQELFF. DNA for the CDR3: TGTGCCAGCAGTCGGGGTGGCCAGGAGCTGTTTTTT.

A word on this clonotype: The junction and the germline gene differ at one end; a read error may be behind it. CDR3 sequence (DNA): TGTGCCAGTAGCTTATTCCCCCTGGGAAAGAACACCGGGGAGCTGTTTTTT. Its protein is CASSLFPLGKNTGELFF. The V call is TRBV11-2, the J call TRBJ2-2; no definite D call. Germline CDR1 reads SGHAT; CDR2 reads FQNNGV. This CDR3 comprises 17 residues.